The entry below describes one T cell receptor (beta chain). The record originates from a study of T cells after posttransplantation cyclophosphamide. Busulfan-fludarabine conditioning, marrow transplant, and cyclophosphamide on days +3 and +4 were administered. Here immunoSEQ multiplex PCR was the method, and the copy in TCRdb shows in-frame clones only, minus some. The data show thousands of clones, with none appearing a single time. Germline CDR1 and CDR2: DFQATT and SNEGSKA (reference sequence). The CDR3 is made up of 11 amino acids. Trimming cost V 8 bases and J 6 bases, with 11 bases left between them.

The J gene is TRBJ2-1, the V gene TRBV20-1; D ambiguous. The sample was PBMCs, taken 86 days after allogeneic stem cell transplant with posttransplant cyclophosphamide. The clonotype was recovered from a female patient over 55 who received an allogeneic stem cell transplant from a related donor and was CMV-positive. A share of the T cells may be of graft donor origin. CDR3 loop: CSPYTTNEQFF. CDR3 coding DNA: TGCAGTCCGTACACTACCAATGAGCAGTTCTTC.